The source of this TCR beta chain is a study of blood T cell repertoires in COVID-19. Study context: COVID-19 samples, acute and convalescent, were from the United States, Italy and Spain. PBMCs, B-cell-depleted T cells, or T cells were the source of the cDNA or gDNA that made up the material.

This CDR3 region has 15 residues. V was pared by 4 bases and J by 3 bases, with 16 bases between. Germline V gene sequence: CDR1 PRHDT, CDR2 FYEKMQ (reference sequence). The table came from immunoSEQ multiplex PCR; TCRdb's copy has only in-frame clones and leaves some out. Of around 180,000 clones listed, approximately 86% are singletons. The rearrangement links TRBV13 to TRBJ2-7, with D possibly being TRBD2 (6 bases). The clonotype comes from a woman in her thirties with active or convalescent COVID-19. Sequencing was carried out using peripheral blood. The CDR3 region has the DNA TGTGCCAGCAGCTCCTCGTTGGGACTGATCTACGAGCAGTACTTC. Its translation: CASSSSLGLIYEQYF.